A selection of T cell receptor beta chains follows, all from one sample in a study of T cell repertoires in cytomegalovirus infection. TCRdb fed the reads into MiXCR, producing one record per CDR3 protein. The sample has about 900,000 distinct CDR3 sequences; approximately 33% are singletons. These TCRs are of unknown antigen specificity. The material sequenced was cultured CD8+ T cells from PBMCs, taken from culture after CMV antigen stimulation. The receptors originated from a human donor in good health (CMV status not recorded). Some clones in this sample may be carry-over from other donors' samples. CDR3s include the opening cysteine and the closing phenylalanine or tryptophan. D genes are given only for firm matches. Part of the rows lack a size; the others show once, few, many or a class for expanded clones.

d_call	v_call	j_call	clone_size	cdr3_aa	cdr3_nt
NA	TRBV5-1	TRBJ2-5	NA	CASSLYYSQETQYF	TGCGCCAGCAGCTTGTACTACTCCCAAGAGACCCAGTACTTC
NA	TRBV7-6	TRBJ2-1	many	CASSLTPDEQFF	TGTGCCAGCAGCTTGACGCCGGATGAGCAGTTCTTC
TRBD1	TRBV6-6	TRBJ1-1	NA	CASSYLGQVDTEAFF	TGTGCCAGCAGTTACTTGGGACAGGTAGACACTGAAGCTTTCTTT
NA	TRBV27	TRBJ1-1	NA	CASSFRSRAVGNTEAFF	TGTGCCAGCAGTTTCAGGTCCAGGGCGGTAGGGAACACTGAAGCTTTCTTT
NA	TRBV11-2	TRBJ2-3	many	CASSPWTTSMDTQYF	TGTGCCAGCAGCCCTTGGACTACCTCCATGGATACGCAGTATTTT
NA	TRBV27	TRBJ2-7	NA	CASSHGPYYEQYF	TGTGCCAGCAGTCACGGGCCCTACTACGAGCAGTACTTC
TRBD2	TRBV6-1	TRBJ2-7	few	CASRRGVGTTSGGSHEQYF	TGTGCCAGCAGGAGGGGGGTGGGGACGACTAGCGGGGGCTCCCACGAGCAGTACTTC
TRBD2	TRBV6-5	TRBJ2-3	NA	CASSSSGGLTDTQYF	TGTGCCAGCAGTTCTAGCGGGGGGCTCACAGATACGCAGTATTTT
TRBD1	TRBV6-2/TRBV6-3	TRBJ1-1	NA	CASSYSTTGGFESEAFF	TGTGCCAGCAGTTACTCTACGACAGGGGGATTTGAGAGTGAAGCTTTCTTT
TRBD1	TRBV12-3/TRBV12-4	TRBJ1-1	NA	CASSQTGGENEAFF	TGTGCCAGCAGCCAGACAGGGGGTGAAAATGAAGCTTTCTTT
TRBD1	TRBV4-1	TRBJ2-1	NA	CASSQVRDRGLVNEQFF	TGCGCCAGCAGCCAAGTAAGGGACAGGGGGCTTGTGAATGAGCAGTTCTTC
TRBD1	TRBV19	TRBJ2-1	few	CASSIVHRGNEQFF	TGTGCCAGTAGTATTGTACACAGGGGGAATGAGCAGTTCTTC
TRBD2	TRBV6-2/TRBV6-3	TRBJ2-3	NA	CASSARGGFTDTQYF	TGTGCCAGCAGTGCCCGCGGGGGTTTCACAGATACGCAGTATTTT
NA	TRBV4-1	TRBJ1-1	few	CASSQVGGGQNTEAFF	TGCGCCAGCAGCCAAGTCGGGGGGGGCCAGAACACTGAAGCTTTCTTT
TRBD2	TRBV24-1	TRBJ2-3	few	CATSDFQRGPLYF	TGTGCCACCAGTGATTTTCAGCGGGGGCCCCTGTATTTT
NA	TRBV7-9	TRBJ2-5	NA	CASSLSVVNETQYF	TGTGCCAGCAGCTTAAGTGTAGTAAATGAGACCCAGTACTTC
NA	TRBV20-1	TRBJ1-1	NA	CSARGPRVPIMNTEAFF	TGCAGTGCTAGAGGTCCCAGGGTGCCCATAATGAACACTGAAGCTTTCTTT
NA	TRBV12-3/TRBV12-4	TRBJ1-5	NA	CASSLTREMGNQPQHF	TGTGCCAGCAGTTTAACCCGTGAGATGGGCAATCAGCCCCAGCATTTT
TRBD1	TRBV27	TRBJ1-6	once	CASRPGQYNSPLHF	TGTGCCAGCAGACCGGGACAGTATAATTCACCCCTCCACTTT
TRBD1	TRBV5-1	TRBJ1-2	once	CASSLLPGQGAGYTF	TGCGCCAGCAGCTTGCTCCCGGGACAGGGCGCTGGCTACACCTTC
TRBD1	TRBV7-4	TRBJ1-3	NA	CASSQGDRTLYF	TGTGCCAGCAGCCAGGGGGACAGGACCCTTTATTTT
NA	TRBV7-8	TRBJ1-6	many	CASSFDRIRSPLHF	TGTGCCAGCAGCTTCGACAGGATTCGCTCACCCCTCCACTTT
TRBD1	TRBV28	TRBJ1-2	NA	CASSLHSLGQTIYGYTF	TGTGCCAGCAGTTTACACTCGCTGGGACAGACCATCTATGGCTACACCTTC